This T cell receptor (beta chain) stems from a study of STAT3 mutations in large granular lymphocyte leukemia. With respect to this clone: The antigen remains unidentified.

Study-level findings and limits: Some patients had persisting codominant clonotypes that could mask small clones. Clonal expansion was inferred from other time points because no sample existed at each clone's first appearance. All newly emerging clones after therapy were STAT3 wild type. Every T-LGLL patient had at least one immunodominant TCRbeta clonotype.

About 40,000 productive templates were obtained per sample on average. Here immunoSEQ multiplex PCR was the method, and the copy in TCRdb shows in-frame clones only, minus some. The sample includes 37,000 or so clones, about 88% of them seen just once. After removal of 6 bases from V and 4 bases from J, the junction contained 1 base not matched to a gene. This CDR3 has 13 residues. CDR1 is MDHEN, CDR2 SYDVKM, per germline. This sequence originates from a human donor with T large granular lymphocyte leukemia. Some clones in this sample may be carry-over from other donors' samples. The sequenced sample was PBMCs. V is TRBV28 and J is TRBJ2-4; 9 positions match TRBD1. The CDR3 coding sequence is TGTGCCAGCAGAGGGACAGGGAAAAACATTCAGTACTTC. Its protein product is CASRGTGKNIQYF.